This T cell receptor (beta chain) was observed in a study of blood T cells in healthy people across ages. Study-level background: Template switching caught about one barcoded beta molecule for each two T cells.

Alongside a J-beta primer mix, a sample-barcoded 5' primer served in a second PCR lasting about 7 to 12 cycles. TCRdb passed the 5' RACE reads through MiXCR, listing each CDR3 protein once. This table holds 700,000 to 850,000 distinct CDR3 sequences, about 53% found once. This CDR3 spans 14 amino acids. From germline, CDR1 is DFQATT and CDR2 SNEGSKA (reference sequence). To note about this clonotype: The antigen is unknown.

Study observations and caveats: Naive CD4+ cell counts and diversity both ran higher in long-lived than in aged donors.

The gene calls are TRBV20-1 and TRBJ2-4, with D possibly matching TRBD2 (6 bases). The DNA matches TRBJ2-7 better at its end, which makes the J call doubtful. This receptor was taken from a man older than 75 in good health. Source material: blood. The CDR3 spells CSASSPGLLYEQYF. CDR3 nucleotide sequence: TGCAGTGCTAGCTCCCCGGGACTCCTCTACGAGCAGTACTTC.